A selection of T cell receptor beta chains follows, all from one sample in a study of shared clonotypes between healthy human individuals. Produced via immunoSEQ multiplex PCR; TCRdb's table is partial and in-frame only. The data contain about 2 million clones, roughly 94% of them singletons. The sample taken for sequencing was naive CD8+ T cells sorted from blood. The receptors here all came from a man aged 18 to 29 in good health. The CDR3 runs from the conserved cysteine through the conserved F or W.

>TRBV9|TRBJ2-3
CASSGSTDTQYF
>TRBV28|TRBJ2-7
CASSFGSYEQYF
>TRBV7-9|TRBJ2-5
CASSLVVSYQETQYF
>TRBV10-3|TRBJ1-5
CAISEGQGPNQPQHF
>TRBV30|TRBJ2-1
CAWSVGPYNEQFF
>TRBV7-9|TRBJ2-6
CASSPTSGANVLTF
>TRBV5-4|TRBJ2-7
CASSLGIAGEQYF
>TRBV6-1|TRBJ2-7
CASRLGAYEQYF
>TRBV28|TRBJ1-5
CAAGLGSNQPQHF
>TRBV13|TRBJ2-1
CASSYPIASRDEQFF
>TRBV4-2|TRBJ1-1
CASSLDSLVGAFF
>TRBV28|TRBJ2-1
CASVMGNNEQFF
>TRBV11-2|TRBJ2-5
CASSLVTSGPQETQYF
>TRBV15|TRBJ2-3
CATSSGDSSDTQYF
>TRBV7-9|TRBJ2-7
CASRGQLSYEQYF
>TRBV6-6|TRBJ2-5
CASTLLAGHQETQYF
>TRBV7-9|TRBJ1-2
CASTSPGAYGYTF
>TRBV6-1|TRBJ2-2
CASSRTQNTGELFF
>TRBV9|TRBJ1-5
CASSDPSEDVVSNQPQHF
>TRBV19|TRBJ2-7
CASMSGEFPYEQYF
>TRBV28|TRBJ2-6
CASSFVSGANVLTF
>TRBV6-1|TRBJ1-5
CASSEGQGWDNQPQHF
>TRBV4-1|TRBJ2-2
CASSQSGRNTGELFF
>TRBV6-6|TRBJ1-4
CASSQGEKLFF
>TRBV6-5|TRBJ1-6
CASGQATYSPLHF
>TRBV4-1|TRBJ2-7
CASSQGRAYEQYF
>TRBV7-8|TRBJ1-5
CASTLWGGGNQPQHF
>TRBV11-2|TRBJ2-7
CASSLDPGQIGF
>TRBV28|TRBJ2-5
CASSPGLVETQYF
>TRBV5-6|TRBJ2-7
CASSWDRNYEQYF
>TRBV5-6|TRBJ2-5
CASSLALYRDREETQYF
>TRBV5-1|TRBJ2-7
CATTSGTGNSYEQYF
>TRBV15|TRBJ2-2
CATSLGTVANTGELFF
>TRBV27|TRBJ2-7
CASSLSGVAYEQYF
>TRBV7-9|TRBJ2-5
CASIRPGGTAQETQYF
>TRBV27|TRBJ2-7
CASSLTGTGSYEQYF
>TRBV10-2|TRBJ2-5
CATRQGTETQYF
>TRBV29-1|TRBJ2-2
CSVGGDSGELFF
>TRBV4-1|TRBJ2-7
CASSPRLAGGPYEQYF
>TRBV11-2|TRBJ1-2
CASSLALGGNYGYTF
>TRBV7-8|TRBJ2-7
CASSLVASAVEQYF
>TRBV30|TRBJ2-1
CASEGGLAGALQFF
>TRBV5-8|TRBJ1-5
CASSVQGMNQPQHF
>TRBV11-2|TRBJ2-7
CASSLESAGLGIYEQYF
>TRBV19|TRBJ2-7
CASSIDRSYEQYF
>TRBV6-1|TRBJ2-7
CASSVAASYEQYF
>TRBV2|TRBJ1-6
CASSDFMQGDSPLHF
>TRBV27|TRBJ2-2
CASSPEFSGGGDTGELFF
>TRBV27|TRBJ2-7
CASSNRGGTARPYEQYF
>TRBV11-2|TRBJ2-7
CASSLDFGATFYEQYF
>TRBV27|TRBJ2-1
CASSPTWGEGYNEQFF
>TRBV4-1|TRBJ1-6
CASSQGMTGGESPLHF
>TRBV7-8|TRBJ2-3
CASVGQGTDTQYF
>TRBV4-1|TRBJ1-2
CASSQKDTGSYGYTF
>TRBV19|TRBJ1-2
CASSIALTPGHNSNYGYTF